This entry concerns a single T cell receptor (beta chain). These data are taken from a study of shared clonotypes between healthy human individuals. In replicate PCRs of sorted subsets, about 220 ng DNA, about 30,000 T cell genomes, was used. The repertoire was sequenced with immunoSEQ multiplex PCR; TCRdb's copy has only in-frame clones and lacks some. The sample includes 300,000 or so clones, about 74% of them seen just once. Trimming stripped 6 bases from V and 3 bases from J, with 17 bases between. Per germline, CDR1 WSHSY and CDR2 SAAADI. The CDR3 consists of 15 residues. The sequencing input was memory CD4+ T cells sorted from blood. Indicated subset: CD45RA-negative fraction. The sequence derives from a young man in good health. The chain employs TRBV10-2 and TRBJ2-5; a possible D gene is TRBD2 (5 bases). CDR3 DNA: TGCGCCAGCAGCACCGTCATGGGAGTGGAAGAGACCCAGTACTTC. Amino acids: CASSTVMGVEETQYF.